A single sample gave rise to the 2 T cell receptor beta chains below, sequenced in a study of regulatory T cells in long-lasting Graves disease (dated by TCRdb to the early 2020s). The time point label for this specimen denotes: newly diagnosed GD, antithyroid drugs for less than 3 months. RNA was extracted from PBMCs in TRIzol for both TCR sequencing and RNA sequencing. Library preparation was by multiplex PCR. The sequencer listed for this sample is Illumina HiSeq 4000. iRepertoire HTBI primers and Arm-PCR amplification of CDR3 regions were used to construct TCR beta libraries. Using fastp at Q25 and MiXCR, TCRdb reprocessed the public reads and kept productive beta chains. Rows are combined by CDR3 protein, so each entry shows the most common genes and DNA. For this sample the table gives hundreds of thousands of distinct CDR3 sequences, of which approximately 16% were detected only once. The ten largest clones capture about 8.3% of the sample.

This sample also belongs to another study, concerning T cells in Graves' hyperthyroidism and ophthalmopathy.

The material was peripheral blood mononuclear cells (PBMCs), obtained at new diagnosis, from a patient treated with antithyroid drugs. All receptors come from a middle-aged woman with Graves disease. Donor details come from another sample of the same person, matched by shared clones.

The gene calls are TRBV5-6 and TRBJ2-1; tentatively, D is TRBD1 (7 bases). V lost 1 base and J 4 bases, leaving 15 bases between the germline ends. CDR3 size: 16 residues. Per the germline V gene, CDR1 is SGHDT and CDR2 is YYEEEE. CDR3 sequence reads: CASSLSGGTVYNEQFF. The CDR3 DNA sequence: TGTGCCAGCAGCTTGAGTGGGGGGACAGTATACAATGAGCAGTTCTTC.

This clonotype has more than one count but fewer than ten. This chain connects TRBV29-1 to TRBJ2-4; no reliable D call. This CDR3 region has 15 residues. Trimming took 0 bases from V and 7 from J, leaving 16 bases between them. Germline V gives CDR1 SQVTM, CDR2 ANQGSEA. CDR3 in DNA: TGCAGCGTTGAAGAACCAGATCGAGCTCTTAACATTCAGTACTTC. Protein sequence: CSVEEPDRALNIQYF.